This TCR beta chain was obtained from a study of shared clonotypes between healthy human individuals. TCRdb's copy holds only in-frame clones and misses some; the assay was immunoSEQ multiplex PCR. The sample includes about 980,000 clones, roughly 72% of them seen just once. Only Caucasian adults living in Nashville, Tennessee made up the donor group. The specimen was memory CD4+ T cells sorted from blood. As for subset: CD45RA-negative fraction. The clonotype comes from a man younger than 35 in good health.

The CDR3 reads CASSLVYPYEQYF. CDR3 nucleotides: TGTGCCAGCAGCTTAGTCTACCCCTACGAGCAGTACTTC. The chain couples TRBV7-9 to TRBJ2-7; D not resolved. The CDR3 length is 13 residues. Germline V gene lookup returns CDR1 SEHNR and CDR2 FQNEAQ (reference sequence). Deletions cut 1 base from V and 2 bases from J, with 6 bases between.